This TCR beta chain was captured by sequencing in a study of a mutant IDH1 vaccine in newly diagnosed glioma. Regarding time point: week 47, end of study. Every single dose of the vaccine, 300 ug of mutant IDH1 20-mer peptide, came with topical imiquimod. As for this clone: Its antigen is unidentified.

The CDR3 runs 15 residues. Germline V gene data show CDR1 as SGHVS and CDR2 as FQNEAQ. Trimming cost V 4 bases and J 3 bases, with 15 bases left between them. Using immunoSEQ multiplex PCR, the repertoire was profiled, and TCRdb retains in-frame clones only, with some absent. This table has 30,000 to 35,000 clones, roughly 90% appearing once. This receptor was obtained from a woman between 40 and 55 years old with glioma. The material sequenced was PBMCs, taken from a glioma patient whose treatment included an IDH1 peptide vaccine. The chain recombines TRBV7-8 with TRBJ2-5; no firm D call. The CDR3 loop is CASSSLIRREETQYF. The CDR3 DNA is TGTGCCAGCAGCTCCCTAATTCGACGGGAAGAGACCCAGTACTTC. Supplemented by reference TRBV7-8 and TRBJ2-5, the full variable domain reads GAGVSQSPRYKVAKRGQDVALRCDPISGHVSLFWYQQALGQGPEFLTYFQNEAQLDKSGLPSDRFFAERPEGSVSTLKIQRTQQEDSAVYLCASSSLIRREETQYFGPGTRLLVL.